Sequencing of this TCR beta chain was carried out in a study of blood T cell repertoires in COVID-19. At the level of the study: Nucleic acid was either cDNA or gDNA, and it came from T cells, B-cell-depleted T cells, or PBMCs.

The CDR3 loop spans 14 amino acids. The germline V gene encodes CDR1 MNHEY and CDR2 SVGAGI. The ends were cut back, 6 bases at V and 2 bases at J, with 13 bases in the middle. The method was immunoSEQ multiplex PCR; TCRdb's version includes in-frame clones alone and lacks a portion of them. This table holds 150,000 to 200,000 clones, roughly 90% found once. This chain joins TRBV6-5 and TRBJ1-1; D is possibly TRBD1 (5 bases). The receptor comes from a woman aged 70-85 years with acute or convalescent COVID-19. The sample was peripheral blood. CDR3 sequence (DNA): TGTGCCAGCAGGCCAGGGTGGGCAAACACTGAAGCTTTCTTT. As protein: CASRPGWANTEAFF.